A selection of T cell receptor beta chains follows, all from one sample in a study of blood T cell repertoires in COVID-19. Assay used: immunoSEQ multiplex PCR; TCRdb lists only in-frame clones, some missing. The sample has a few hundred thousand clones, more than 85% seen once. The sample comprised PBMCs or T cells enriched from blood (not recorded which). These receptors came from a woman aged 60-75 years who had recovered from COVID-19. The CDR3 runs from the conserved cysteine through the conserved F or W. D genes are given only for firm matches. Size values are once, few and many counts, or a class for expanded clones, and some rows have none.

clone size: NA; J gene: TRBJ1-1; V gene: TRBV6-5; D gene: TRBD1; CDR3 DNA: TGTGCCAGCAGGGAGGGGGCTGGATTGTCTGAAGCTTTCTTT; CDR3 protein: CASREGAGLSEAFF
clone size: once; J gene: TRBJ1-1; V gene: TRBV7-2; D gene: NA; CDR3 DNA: TGTGCCAGCAGCCCATACCTTAGGGGATCGAACACTGAAGCTTTCTTT; CDR3 protein: CASSPYLRGSNTEAFF
clone size: NA; J gene: TRBJ1-1; V gene: TRBV2; D gene: TRBD1; CDR3 DNA: TGTGCCAGGTCAGGGGGTGGGAACACTGAAGCTTTCTTT; CDR3 protein: CARSGGGNTEAFF
clone size: NA; J gene: TRBJ1-5; V gene: TRBV27; D gene: NA; CDR3 DNA: TGTGCCAGCAGTTTGACACCGTATCAGCCCCAGCATTTT; CDR3 protein: CASSLTPYQPQHF
clone size: NA; J gene: TRBJ2-7; V gene: TRBV25-1; D gene: NA; CDR3 DNA: TGTGCCAGCAGTGTTCCGACAGGTGGAGAGCAGTACTTC; CDR3 protein: CASSVPTGGEQYF
clone size: NA; J gene: TRBJ2-2; V gene: TRBV19; D gene: TRBD1; CDR3 DNA: TGTGCCAGTACCGGACAGGGGGCTTCCGCGAACACCGGGGAGCTGTTTTTT; CDR3 protein: CASTGQGASANTGELFF
clone size: few; J gene: TRBJ1-5; V gene: TRBV5-1; D gene: NA; CDR3 DNA: TGCGCCAGCAGCTTGGACAGCTCCAATCAGCCCCAGCATTTT; CDR3 protein: CASSLDSSNQPQHF
clone size: NA; J gene: TRBJ2-2; V gene: TRBV11-2; D gene: TRBD1; CDR3 DNA: TGTGCCAGCAGCTTAGAAAACAGGGGGCTGACCGGGGAGCTGTTTTTT; CDR3 protein: CASSLENRGLTGELFF
clone size: NA; J gene: TRBJ1-5; V gene: TRBV9; D gene: NA; CDR3 DNA: TGTGCCAGCAGCGTGGGGGCGGGGGGCGCGAGGCAGCCCCAGCATTTT; CDR3 protein: CASSVGAGGARQPQHF
clone size: NA; J gene: TRBJ2-1; V gene: TRBV11-2; D gene: NA; CDR3 DNA: TGTGCCAGCAGCTTTTGGACTAAGTCCTACAATGAGCAGTTCTTC; CDR3 protein: CASSFWTKSYNEQFF
clone size: once; J gene: TRBJ2-1; V gene: TRBV5-1; D gene: NA; CDR3 DNA: TGCGCCAGCAGCTTGCGTGCGACGACAGGTCTGTCCCATGAGCAGTTCTTC; CDR3 protein: CASSLRATTGLSHEQFF
clone size: NA; J gene: TRBJ2-7; V gene: TRBV6-6; D gene: TRBD2; CDR3 DNA: TGTGCCAGCAGCCGATTCCGGTCACTAGCGGTCTCCTACGAGCAGTACTTC; CDR3 protein: CASSRFRSLAVSYEQYF
clone size: NA; J gene: TRBJ2-2; V gene: TRBV19; D gene: TRBD1; CDR3 DNA: TGTGCCAGTAGTTTCGGACAGGGGGCCGGGGAGCTGTTTTTT; CDR3 protein: CASSFGQGAGELFF
clone size: few; J gene: TRBJ2-2; V gene: TRBV11-3; D gene: NA; CDR3 DNA: TGTGCCAGCAGCCTGAACACCGGGGAGCTGTTTTTT; CDR3 protein: CASSLNTGELFF
clone size: NA; J gene: TRBJ2-6; V gene: TRBV5-1; D gene: TRBD1; CDR3 DNA: TGCGCCAGTTCCGGGACAGGGTCTTGGAAATCCTACTCTGGGGCCAACGTCCTGACTTTC; CDR3 protein: CASSGTGSWKSYSGANVLTF
clone size: NA; J gene: TRBJ2-1; V gene: TRBV5-1; D gene: NA; CDR3 DNA: TGCGCCAGCAGCTTAGGACAGCAGTACAATGAGCAGTTCTTC; CDR3 protein: CASSLGQQYNEQFF
clone size: NA; J gene: TRBJ1-1; V gene: TRBV18; D gene: NA; CDR3 DNA: TGTGCCAGCTCCCCACCCCGGGGGGCGCGGACTGAAGCTTTCTTT; CDR3 protein: CASSPPRGARTEAFF
clone size: NA; J gene: TRBJ1-2; V gene: TRBV5-1; D gene: TRBD1; CDR3 DNA: TGCGCCAGCAGCCCGGGACAGACAGAAAACTATGGCTACACCTTC; CDR3 protein: CASSPGQTENYGYTF
clone size: NA; J gene: TRBJ1-6; V gene: TRBV3-1/TRBV3-2; D gene: TRBD1; CDR3 DNA: TGTGCCAGCAGCCAAGTGTGGGACAGCAATAATTCACCCCTCCACTTT; CDR3 protein: CASSQVWDSNNSPLHF
clone size: NA; J gene: TRBJ1-2; V gene: TRBV2; D gene: TRBD1; CDR3 DNA: TGTGCCAGCGACCGGACAGGGGGATTGGATGGCTACACCTTC; CDR3 protein: CASDRTGGLDGYTF
clone size: NA; J gene: TRBJ1-3; V gene: TRBV9; D gene: NA; CDR3 DNA: TGTGCCAGCAGCCCCGGTTGGGGAAACACCATATATTTT; CDR3 protein: CASSPGWGNTIYF
clone size: NA; J gene: TRBJ2-2; V gene: TRBV6-2/TRBV6-3; D gene: NA; CDR3 DNA: TGTGCCAGCAGTCCAACTTCCGGGACGCGGGGTCCCGGGGAGCTGTTTTTT; CDR3 protein: CASSPTSGTRGPGELFF
clone size: NA; J gene: TRBJ2-3; V gene: TRBV5-1; D gene: TRBD2; CDR3 DNA: TGCGCCAGCAGCAGAGCGGGGGGTTTAGATACGCAGTATTTT; CDR3 protein: CASSRAGGLDTQYF